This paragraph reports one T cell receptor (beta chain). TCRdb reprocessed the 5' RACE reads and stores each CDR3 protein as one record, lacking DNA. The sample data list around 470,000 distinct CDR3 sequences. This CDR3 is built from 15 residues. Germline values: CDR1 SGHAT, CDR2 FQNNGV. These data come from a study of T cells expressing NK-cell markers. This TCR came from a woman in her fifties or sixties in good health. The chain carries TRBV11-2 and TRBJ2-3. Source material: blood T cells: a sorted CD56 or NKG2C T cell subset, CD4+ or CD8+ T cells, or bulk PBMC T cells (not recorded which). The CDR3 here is CASSGNHWSADTQYF. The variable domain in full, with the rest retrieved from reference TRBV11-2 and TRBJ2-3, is EAGVAQSPRYKIIEKRQSVAFWCNPISGHATLYWYQQILGQGPKLLIQFQNNGVVDDSQLPKDRFSAERLKGVDSTLKIQPAKLEDSAVYLCASSGNHWSADTQYFGPGTRLTVL.